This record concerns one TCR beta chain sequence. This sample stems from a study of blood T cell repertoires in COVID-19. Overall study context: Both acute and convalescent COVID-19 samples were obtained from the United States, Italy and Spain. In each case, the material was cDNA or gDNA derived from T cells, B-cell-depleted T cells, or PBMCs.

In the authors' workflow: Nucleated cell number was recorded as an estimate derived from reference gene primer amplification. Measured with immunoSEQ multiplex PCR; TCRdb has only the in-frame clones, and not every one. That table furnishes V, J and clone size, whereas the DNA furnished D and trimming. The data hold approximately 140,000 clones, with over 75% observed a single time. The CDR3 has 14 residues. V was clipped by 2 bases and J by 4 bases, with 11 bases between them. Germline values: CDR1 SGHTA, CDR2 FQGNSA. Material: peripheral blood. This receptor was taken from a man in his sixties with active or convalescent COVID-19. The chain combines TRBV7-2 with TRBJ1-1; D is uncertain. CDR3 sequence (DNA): TGTGCCAGCAGCTTATTACTCGGGAGCACTGAAGCTTTCTTT. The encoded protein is CASSLLLGSTEAFF. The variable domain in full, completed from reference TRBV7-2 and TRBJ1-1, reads GAGVSQSPSNKVTEKGKDVELRCDPISGHTALYWYRQSLGQGLEFLIYFQGNSAPDKSGLPSDRFSAERTGGSVSTLTIQRTQQEDSAVYLCASSLLLGSTEAFFGQGTRLTVV.